This record covers a single T cell receptor beta chain. Regulatory T cells were sorted from blood as CD4+ CD25-high CD127-low cells. The sample originates from a study of regulatory and conventional T cells in RAG deficiency. Profiled with immunoSEQ multiplex PCR; TCRdb holds only in-frame clones, not every one. The table lists tens of thousands of clones, around 90% of them singletons. In addition, the sample was reused for a study of regulatory T cells. In that study: Primers: 52 TRBV forward and 13 TRBJ reverse.

What was sequenced was Tregs sorted from blood. The receptor comes from a human donor in good health.

For the CDR3, the DNA is TGTGCCAGTCGCGTTAGCTCCTATAATTCACCCCTCCACTTT. Encoded protein: CASRVSSYNSPLHF. V is TRBV18 and J is TRBJ1-6; D unresolved. This CDR3 has 14 amino acids. The V end lost 9 bases, the J end lost 0 bases, and 9 bases lay between the germline ends. The germline gives CDR1 KGHSH, CDR2 LQKENI.